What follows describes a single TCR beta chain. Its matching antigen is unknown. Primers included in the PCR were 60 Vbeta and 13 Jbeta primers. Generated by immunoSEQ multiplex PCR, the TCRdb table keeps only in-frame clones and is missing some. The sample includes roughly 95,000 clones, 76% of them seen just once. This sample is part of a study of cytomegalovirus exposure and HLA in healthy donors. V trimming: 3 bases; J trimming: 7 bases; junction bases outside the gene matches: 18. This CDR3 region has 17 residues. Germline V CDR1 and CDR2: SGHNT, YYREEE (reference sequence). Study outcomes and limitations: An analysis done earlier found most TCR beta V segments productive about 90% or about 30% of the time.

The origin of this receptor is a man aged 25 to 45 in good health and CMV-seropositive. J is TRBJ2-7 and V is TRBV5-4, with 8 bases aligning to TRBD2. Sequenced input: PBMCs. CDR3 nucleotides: TGTGCCAGCAGCTCTGGAGGGGCGGGGGGCCTCTCCGTTGAGCAGTACGTC. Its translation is CASSSGGAGGLSVEQYV.